The 31 T cell receptor beta chains listed next were all sequenced from one sample in a study of blood T cell repertoires in COVID-19. Sequenced by immunoSEQ multiplex PCR; TCRdb stores in-frame clones only, minus some. Among under 250,000 clones listed, 80% were seen once. The specimen sequenced was peripheral blood. The source is a woman in her 70s with acute or convalescent COVID-19.

This clone was counted between two and nine times. The rearrangement joins TRBV14 to TRBJ1-2; 10 bases are a match to TRBD1. This CDR3 contains 15 residues. CDR1 is SGHDN and CDR2 is FVKESK in the germline V gene. J gave up 8 bases and V 2 bases, and 8 bases lay outside the gene matches. DNA for the CDR3: TGTGCCAGCAGCCAAACTGCCGGGACAGGGGAGGGCTACACCTTC. Protein: CASSQTAGTGEGYTF.

The chain couples TRBV4-1 to TRBJ2-6; 7 bases line up with TRBD1. This CDR3 contains 17 residues. The V segment lost 3 bases and the J segment 1 base; nucleotides outside the gene matches: 6. Germline CDR1 MGHRA, CDR2 YSYEKL. CDR3 residues: CASSHRQGRSGANVLTF. In DNA, the CDR3 is TGCGCCAGCAGCCATAGACAGGGCCGTTCTGGGGCCAACGTCCTGACTTTC.

The chain links TRBV4-1 to TRBJ1-5; the match to TRBD1 covers 7 bases. The J segment lost 2 bases and the V segment lost 0 bases, leaving 7 bases of the junction unmatched. This CDR3 spans 17 amino acids. Looked up from germline, CDR1 is MGHRA and CDR2 is YSYEKL. The CDR3 protein is CASSQEGGRVGNQPQHF. CDR3 coding DNA: TGCGCCAGCAGCCAAGAAGGGGGCAGGGTCGGCAATCAGCCCCAGCATTTT.

V usage is TRBV11-2 and J usage is TRBJ2-1, with TRBD2 matching over 9 bases. The V segment lost 1 base and the J segment 11 bases; nucleotides outside the gene matches: 12. The CDR3 spans 16 residues. Germline CDR1 and CDR2: SGHAT and FQNNGV. The CDR3 DNA reads TGTGCCAGCAGCTTAGTGTGGGCTAGCGGGGACTATCAGCAGTTCTTC. Translation: CASSLVWASGDYQQFF.

The V and J genes are TRBV27 and TRBJ2-5, with TRBD2 as a possible D gene (6 bases). This CDR3 has 13 amino acids. Germline V gene sequence: CDR1 MNHEY, CDR2 SMNVEV (reference sequence). V lost 3 bases to trimming and J lost 6 bases, with 11 bases between them. The CDR3 DNA reads TGTGCCAGCAGTTTTATCGGGGGTCAGACCCAGTACTTC. Translation gives CASSFIGGQTQYF.

The chain uses TRBV6-5 and TRBJ1-5; D is possibly TRBD1 (6 bases). Germline V gene data show CDR1 as MNHEY and CDR2 as SVGAGI. This CDR3 spans 15 amino acids. V was shortened by 8 bases and J by 6 bases, with 20 bases between the two germline ends. This chain's CDR3 is CASGSNNQGSQPQHF. The CDR3 DNA reads TGTGCCAGCGGATCGAATAACCAGGGGAGTCAGCCCCAGCATTTT.

The chain joins TRBV5-1 to TRBJ2-5, with TRBD1 matching over 8 bases. The length of the CDR3 is 15 residues. Germline values: CDR1 SGHRS, CDR2 YFSETQ. The ends lost 4 bases at V and 5 bases at J; junction bases unmatched: 10. Written as DNA, the CDR3 is TGCGCCAGCAGCCCCCAGACGGGACAGGCGGAGACCCAGTACTTC. It codes for CASSPQTGQAETQYF.

V gene TRBV6-1 combines with J gene TRBJ1-4; D not resolved. Germline assignment: CDR1 MNHNS and CDR2 SASEGT. V lost 1 base and J 1 base, leaving 4 bases between the germline ends. The CDR3 sequence is 14 residues long. The CDR3 DNA is TGTGCCAGCAGTGAAGGAGGAACTAATGAAAAACTGTTTTTT. Translating gives CASSEGGTNEKLFF.

The J gene is TRBJ1-2, the V gene TRBV27; 7 bases fit TRBD1. After removal of 4 bases from V and 3 bases from J, the junction contained 5 bases not matched to a gene. The germline V gene encodes CDR1 MNHEY and CDR2 SMNVEV (reference sequence). This CDR3 is 14 amino acids long. CDR3 sequence (DNA): TGTGCCAGCAGTTCACAGGGGCTTGACTATGGCTACACCTTC. Translating it yields CASSSQGLDYGYTF.

The rearrangement links TRBV5-1 to TRBJ2-1, with TRBD2 identical over 9 bases. This CDR3 contains 17 residues. Germline V gene lookup returns CDR1 SGHRS and CDR2 YFSETQ. The V and J ends lost 1 base and 7 bases, in that order; junction bases with no gene match: 12. CDR3 sequence reads: CASSLTAGGIGVNEQFF. The DNA for the CDR3 is TGCGCCAGCAGCTTGACAGCGGGGGGAATAGGGGTTAATGAGCAGTTCTTC.

This chain joins TRBV7-2 and TRBJ2-5, with TRBD1 as a possible D gene (5 bases). Germline V gene lookup returns CDR1 SGHTA and CDR2 FQGNSA. V gave up 0 bases and J gave up 3 bases, with 8 bases separating them. CDR3 length equals 14 residues. The CDR3 nucleotides read TGTGCCAGCAGCTTAGCCAGGGTTAAAGAGACCCAGTACTTC. Protein sequence: CASSLARVKETQYF.

This rearrangement joins TRBV3-1 (or the pseudogene TRBV3-2) to TRBJ2-7; 7 bases map to TRBD2. Germline V gives CDR1 LGHDT, CDR2 YNNKEL (reference sequence). The CDR3 sequence is 15 residues long. J lost 5 bases, V lost 2 bases, and 9 bases had no gene match. The CDR3: CASSQPTGGGNEQYF. In nucleotides, the CDR3 is TGTGCCAGCAGCCAACCCACGGGAGGCGGCAACGAGCAGTACTTC.

This clone was seen a single time. This chain joins TRBV27 and TRBJ1-6; TRBD1 agrees at 7 bases. Germline lookup yields CDR1 MNHEY and CDR2 SMNVEV (reference sequence). The CDR3 spans 15 residues. V dropped 9 bases and J dropped 4; count of bases not matched to a gene: 9. In nucleotides, the CDR3 is TGTGCCAGTAAGGTCGGGGACAGTTATAATTCACCCCTCCACTTT. It specifies CASKVGDSYNSPLHF.

The rearrangement uses TRBV10-2 and TRBJ1-2; possible D gene TRBD1, 5 bases. The CDR3 consists of 14 residues. Germline CDR1 and CDR2: WSHSY and SAAADI. The ends were cut back, 2 bases at V and 5 bases at J, with 12 bases in the middle. The CDR3 protein is CASSEGGDRYGYTF. In DNA form, the CDR3 reads TGCGCCAGCAGTGAGGGGGGGGATAGGTATGGCTACACCTTC.

Written as DNA, the CDR3 is TGTGCCAGCAGCCACGGGACAGCCAATCAGCCCCAGCATTTT. This translates into CASSHGTANQPQHF. The V gene is TRBV3-1 (or the pseudogene TRBV3-2), the J gene TRBJ1-5, with 7 bases lining up with TRBD1. The CDR3 sequence is 14 residues long. CDR1 is LGHDT and CDR2 is YNNKEL in the germline V gene (reference sequence). V was clipped by 3 bases and J by 3 bases; unmatched bases: 2.

The rearrangement links TRBV6-2 or TRBV6-3 to TRBJ2-3; D unclear. Germline loops: CDR1 MNHEY, CDR2 SVGEGT. The CDR3 runs to 13 residues. V was pared by 0 bases and J by 8 bases, with 9 bases between. The CDR3 loop reads CASSYSEARTQYF. The CDR3 DNA sequence: TGTGCCAGCAGTTACTCAGAGGCCCGTACGCAGTATTTT.

The chain uses TRBV24-1 and TRBJ2-1; 9 positions agree with TRBD2. In germline, CDR1 is KGHDR, CDR2 SFDVKD. The V segment lost 2 bases and the J segment 6 bases; nucleotides outside the gene matches: 7. The length of the CDR3 is 16 residues. The CDR3 here is CATSDSVRRGGNEQFF. The DNA of the CDR3 is TGTGCCACCAGTGATTCAGTGAGGCGGGGGGGCAATGAGCAGTTCTTC.

The chain couples TRBV4-1 to TRBJ2-5; perhaps TRBD2 as D (6 bases). Germline V gene sequence: CDR1 MGHRA, CDR2 YSYEKL. With 1 base removed from V and 4 bases from J, the gap between germline ends came to 10 bases. The length of the CDR3 is 14 residues. CDR3: CASSQGRDLETQYF. CDR3 coding DNA: TGCGCCAGCAGCCAAGGAAGGGACTTAGAGACCCAGTACTTC.

This clone was observed a single time. The chain uses TRBV7-2 and TRBJ1-3; D may be TRBD1 (6 bases). Germline V CDR1 and CDR2: SGHTA, FQGNSA. The CDR3 runs to 14 residues. V was trimmed by 6 bases and J by 4 bases, leaving 13 bases between them. The CDR3 DNA follows: TGTGCCAGCAGATACAGGGACGGCGGAAACACCATATATTTT. This sequence encodes CASRYRDGGNTIYF. The whole variable domain, filled in from reference TRBV7-2 and TRBJ1-3, reads GAGVSQSPSNKVTEKGKDVELRCDPISGHTALYWYRQSLGQGLEFLIYFQGNSAPDKSGLPSDRFSAERTGGSVSTLTIQRTQQEDSAVYLCASRYRDGGNTIYFGEGSWLTVV.

This clone appeared a few times. V and J are TRBV9 and TRBJ2-4; 11 nucleotides line up with TRBD1. Germline lookup yields CDR1 SGDLS and CDR2 YYNGEE. The CDR3 extends over 16 amino acids. J lost 8 bases, V lost 0 bases, and 7 bases had no gene match. CDR3 nucleotide sequence: TGTGCCAGCAGCGTAGTAGGAGGACAGGGGGCGGACATTCAGTACTTC. Translating it yields CASSVVGGQGADIQYF.

This chain connects TRBV7-7 to TRBJ2-3, with a tentative D call TRBD2 (5 bases). V was pared by 2 bases and J by 0 bases, with 9 bases between. CDR1 is SSHAT, CDR2 FNYEAQ, per germline (reference sequence). The CDR3 runs 15 residues. The CDR3 region is CASSLRGLSTDTQYF. In DNA, the CDR3 is TGTGCCAGCAGCTTAAGAGGGCTTAGCACAGATACGCAGTATTTT.

The rearrangement joins TRBV12-3 or TRBV12-4 to TRBJ2-5; 7 bases fit TRBD1. The CDR3 runs 13 residues. Trimming took 9 bases from V and 2 from J; bases not matched to a gene: 6. CDR3 DNA sequence: TGTGCCAGGCTTAGACAGGGACAAGAGACCCAGTACTTC. Encoded protein: CARLRQGQETQYF.

This chain joins TRBV6-5 and TRBJ1-2, with D possibly matching TRBD1 (6 bases). In germline, CDR1 is MNHEY, CDR2 SVGAGI. CDR3 size: 13 residues. Trimming left V 3 bases short and J 4 bases short, with 9 bases between. This chain's CDR3 is CASSYQGIYGYTF. CDR3 DNA: TGTGCCAGCAGTTATCAGGGGATCTATGGCTACACCTTC.

The CDR3 region has the DNA TGCGCCAGCAGCCCGGACAGGGGGCAGTTCTTC. Translated, it gives CASSPDRGQFF. The chain joins TRBV5-1 to TRBJ2-1; 9 bases match TRBD1. CDR1 SGHRS and CDR2 YFSETQ come from the germline V gene. V shed 4 bases and J 12 bases; nucleotides not matched to a gene: 2. The CDR3 sequence is 11 residues long.

V gene TRBV6-2 or TRBV6-3 combines with J gene TRBJ1-2; possible D gene TRBD1, 6 bases. Germline values: CDR1 MNHEY, CDR2 SVGEGT. The CDR3 consists of 13 residues. Trimming pared 5 bases from V and 6 bases from J, leaving 13 bases between. DNA for the CDR3: TGTGCCAGCAGTCGGACAGTCGATAATGGCTACACCTTC. This gives the protein CASSRTVDNGYTF.

V gene TRBV27 combines with J gene TRBJ1-3; no reliable D call. The CDR3 runs to 13 residues. V dropped 5 bases and J dropped 4 bases, with 9 bases sitting between them. Germline CDR1 is MNHEY and CDR2 is SMNVEV (reference sequence). CDR3 amino acids: CASSPTVGNTIYF. The CDR3 DNA reads TGTGCCAGCAGTCCCACGGTGGGAAACACCATATATTTT.

J is TRBJ2-1 and V is TRBV7-2, with 9 bases fitting TRBD2. Germline V gene data show CDR1 as SGHTA and CDR2 as FQGNSA. V lost 1 base, J lost 7 bases, and 8 bases stayed unmatched. The CDR3 has 16 residues. Here the CDR3 reads CASSLEPRGGYNEQFF. The CDR3 DNA follows: TGTGCCAGCAGCTTAGAGCCGCGGGGGGGCTATAATGAGCAGTTCTTC.

This chain uses TRBV19 with TRBJ1-1; no definite D call. CDR1 and CDR2 (germline): LNHDA, SQIVND (reference sequence). The length of the CDR3 is 11 residues. The germline V and J ends were trimmed by 5 bases and 10 bases, with 11 bases remaining between them. CDR3 nucleotide sequence: TGTGCCAGTAGTGCGGGAAAGGGAGCTTTCTTT. Translated, it gives CASSAGKGAFF.

V and J are TRBV19 and TRBJ2-3; no firm D call. The V and J ends lost 3 bases and 2 bases respectively, with 12 bases between them. CDR1 LNHDA and CDR2 SQIVND come from the germline V gene (reference sequence). The CDR3 is made up of 15 amino acids. The DNA of the CDR3 is TGTGCCAGTAGTATGAGACTGGAATCCACAGATACGCAGTATTTT. Protein product: CASSMRLESTDTQYF.

This clone was observed once. J is TRBJ1-1 and V is TRBV15; D not resolved. The CDR3 has 16 amino acids. Germline V CDR1 and CDR2: LNHNV, YYDKDF (reference sequence). V was clipped by 0 bases and J by 0 bases, with 11 bases between them. This chain's CDR3 is CATSRDPSTMNTEAFF. For the CDR3, the DNA is TGTGCCACCAGCAGAGATCCGAGTACCATGAACACTGAAGCTTTCTTT.

A single count supports this clone. CDR3 in amino acids: CASSFSLSGGAAYEQYF. The CDR3 DNA reads TGTGCCAGCAGCTTTTCTTTGAGCGGGGGGGCTGCCTACGAGCAGTACTTC. The V call is TRBV7-2, the J call TRBJ2-7; 10 bases line up with TRBD2. The CDR3 is 17 amino acids. The ends lost 3 bases at V and 2 bases at J; junction bases unmatched: 10. Germline V CDR1 and CDR2: SGHTA, FQGNSA.